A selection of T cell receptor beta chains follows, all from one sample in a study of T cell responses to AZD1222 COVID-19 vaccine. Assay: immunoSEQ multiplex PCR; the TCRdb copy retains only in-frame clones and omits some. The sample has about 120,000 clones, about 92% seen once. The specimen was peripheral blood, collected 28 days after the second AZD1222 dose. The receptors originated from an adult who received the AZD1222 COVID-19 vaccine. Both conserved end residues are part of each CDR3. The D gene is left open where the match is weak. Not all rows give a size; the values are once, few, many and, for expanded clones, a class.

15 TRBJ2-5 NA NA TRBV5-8 TGTGCCAGCAGCCGCGGGCAGGGAGGTCAAGAGACCCAGTACTTC CASSRGQGGQETQYF
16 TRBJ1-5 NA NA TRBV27 TGTGCCAGCAGTTCCAGAAGAGCGTATAGCAATCAGCCCCAGCATTTT CASSSRRAYSNQPQHF
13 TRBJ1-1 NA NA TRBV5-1 TGCGCCAGCAGCTTGGCGACGAGGACTGAAGCTTTCTTT CASSLATRTEAFF
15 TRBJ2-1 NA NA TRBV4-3 TGCGCCAGCAGCCAAGCGAAGGGCTCCTACAATGAGCAGTTCTTC CASSQAKGSYNEQFF
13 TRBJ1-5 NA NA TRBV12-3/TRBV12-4 TGTGCCAGCGCACAGGGTCAGGATCAGCCCCAGCATTTT CASAQGQDQPQHF
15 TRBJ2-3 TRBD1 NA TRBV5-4 TGTGCCAGCAGCGGGGGACAGGGGGCAAGAAATACGCAGTATTTT CASSGGQGARNTQYF
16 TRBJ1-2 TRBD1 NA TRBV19 TGTGCCAGTAGCCTTCTCTACCGGGACAGCCACTATGGCTACACCTTC CASSLLYRDSHYGYTF
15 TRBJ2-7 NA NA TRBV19 TGTGCCAGTAGTATGAGCCGGGGGGCGATTTACGAGCAGTACTTC CASSMSRGAIYEQYF
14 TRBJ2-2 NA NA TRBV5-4 TGTGCCAGCAGCTTGGCTGGGTTCACCGGGGAGCTGTTTTTT CASSLAGFTGELFF
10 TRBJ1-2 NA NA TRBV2 TGTGCCAGCAGTGAAGGTGGCTACACCTTC CASSEGGYTF
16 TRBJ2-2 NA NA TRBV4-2 TGTGCCAGCAGCCAAGTCGGGACCGGGAACACCGGGGAGCTGTTTTTT CASSQVGTGNTGELFF
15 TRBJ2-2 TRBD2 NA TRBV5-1 TGCGCCAGCTCAATCGGACTAGCGGGATCCGGGGAGCTGTTTTTT CASSIGLAGSGELFF
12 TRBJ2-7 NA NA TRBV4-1 TGCGCCAGCAGCCAAGACGGTTACGAGCAGTACTTC CASSQDGYEQYF
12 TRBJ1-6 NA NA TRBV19 TGTGCCAGTAGTATAATAAATTCACCCCTCCACTTT CASSIINSPLHF
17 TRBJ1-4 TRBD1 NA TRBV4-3 TGCGCCAGCAGCTTCCGCTTTACAGGGGCGACTAATGAAAAACTGTTTTTT CASSFRFTGATNEKLFF
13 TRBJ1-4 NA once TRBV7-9 TGTGCCAGCAGCTTAGTGACGCTTGAAAAACTGTTTTTT CASSLVTLEKLFF
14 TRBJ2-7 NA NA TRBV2 TGTGCCAGCAGCCGGACACGGGTGGTTGACGAGCAGTACTTC CASSRTRVVDEQYF
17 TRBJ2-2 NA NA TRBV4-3 TGCGCCAGCAGCCAAGATCATGCGGCAACGTTCGCCGGGGAGCTGTTTTTT CASSQDHAATFAGELFF
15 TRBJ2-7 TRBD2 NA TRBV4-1 TGCGCCAGCAGCCAGGGACTAGCGGGAGTCTACGAGCAGTACTTC CASSQGLAGVYEQYF
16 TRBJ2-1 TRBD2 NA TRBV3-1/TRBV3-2 TGTGCCAGCAGCCAATTTCTAGCGGGGAACTACAATGAGCAGTTCTTC CASSQFLAGNYNEQFF
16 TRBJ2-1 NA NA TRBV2 TGTGCCAGCAGTTTAGGACAGCAAAGAGGACCCCCTCCGAAGTTCTTC CASSLGQQRGPPPKFF
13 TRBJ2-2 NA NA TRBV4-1 TGCGCCAGCAGCCAATCCCAGACCGGGGAGCTGTTTTTT CASSQSQTGELFF
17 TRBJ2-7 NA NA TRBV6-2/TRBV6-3 TGTGCCAGCAGTTTCCCCCCCTCGACTGGGGAGTACTACGAGCAGTACTTC CASSFPPSTGEYYEQYF
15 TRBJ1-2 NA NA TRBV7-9 TGTGCCAGCAGCTTTGGGTTTGACACTTACTATGGCTACACCTTC CASSFGFDTYYGYTF
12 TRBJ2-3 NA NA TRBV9 TGTGCCAGCAGCGTAGGTACAGATACGCAGTATTTT CASSVGTDTQYF
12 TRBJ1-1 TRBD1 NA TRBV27 TGTGCCAGCGGACAGGGGGACACTGAAGCTTTCTTT CASGQGDTEAFF
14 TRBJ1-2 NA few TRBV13 TGTGCCAGCAGCTTGGGCCAAGGCAGATATGGCTACACCTTC CASSLGQGRYGYTF
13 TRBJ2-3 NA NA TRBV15 TGTGCCACCAGCAGAGATCGAACAGATACGCAGTATTTT CATSRDRTDTQYF
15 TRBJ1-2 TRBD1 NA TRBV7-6 TGTGCCAGCAGCGCTTCGGGACAGCGTAACTATGGCTACACCTTC CASSASGQRNYGYTF
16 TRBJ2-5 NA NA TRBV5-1 TGCGCCAGCAGCTTGGGGCCACTAGCCTCCCAAGAGACCCAGTACTTC CASSLGPLASQETQYF
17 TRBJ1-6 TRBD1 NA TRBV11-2 TGTGCCAGCAGCTCCGTCTCTGGGACAGGGTCAAATTCACCCCTCCACTTT CASSSVSGTGSNSPLHF
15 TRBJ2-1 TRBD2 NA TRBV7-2 TGTGCCAGCAGCTTAAGTAGCGGGGTCTACAATGAGCAGTTCTTC CASSLSSGVYNEQFF
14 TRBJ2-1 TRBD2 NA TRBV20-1 TGCAGTGCTAGTTTGGTAGCGGGGGGGCCGGGGCAGTTCTTC CSASLVAGGPGQFF
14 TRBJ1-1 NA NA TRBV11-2 TGTGCCAGCAGCCCTCAGGTGGCTGGGACTGAAGCTTTCTTT CASSPQVAGTEAFF
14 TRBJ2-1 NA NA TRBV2 TGTGCCAGCAGTGAAAGTTGGGGCTACAATGAGCAGTTCTTC CASSESWGYNEQFF
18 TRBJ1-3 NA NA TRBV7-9 TGTGCCAGCAGCTCAAGACAGGAAACCGTAATCTCTGGAAACACCATATATTTT CASSSRQETVISGNTIYF
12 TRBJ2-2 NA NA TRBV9 TGTGCCAGCTCGGGTGGGGCCGGGGAGCTGTTTTTT CASSGGAGELFF
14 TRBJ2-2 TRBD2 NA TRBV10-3 TGTGCCGCGACGGCGGGAGGGAACACCGGGGAGCTGTTTTTT CAATAGGNTGELFF
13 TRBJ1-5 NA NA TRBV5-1 TGCGCCAGCAGCTTGGCCGAAAATCAGCCCCAGCATTTT CASSLAENQPQHF
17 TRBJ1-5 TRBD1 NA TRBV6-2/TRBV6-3 TGTGCCAGCAGTTACTCGGACAGGGGGCTAGGGGAACAGCCCCAGCATTTT CASSYSDRGLGEQPQHF
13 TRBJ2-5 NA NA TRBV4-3 TGCGCCGTCTTCTGCGATAGTCGAGAGACCCAGTACTTC CAVFCDSRETQYF
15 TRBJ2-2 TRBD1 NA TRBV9 TGTGCCAGCAGCGGGGACAGGGGGAACACCGGGGAGCTGTTTTTT CASSGDRGNTGELFF
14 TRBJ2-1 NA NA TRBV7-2 TGTGCCAGCAGCTTAGAGGCCAGAAACAATGAGCAGTTCTTC CASSLEARNNEQFF
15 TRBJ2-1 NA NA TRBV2 TGTGCCAGCAGTGAATTCAAAAGGGGCTACAATGAGCAGTTCTTC CASSEFKRGYNEQFF
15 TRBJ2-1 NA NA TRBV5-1 TGCGCCAGCAGCTTGGAGACGGGGGAGTACAATGAGCAGTTCTTC CASSLETGEYNEQFF
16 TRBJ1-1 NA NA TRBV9 TGTGCCAGCAGCGTAGACGGGGGGCTGATGAACACTGAAGCTTTCTTT CASSVDGGLMNTEAFF
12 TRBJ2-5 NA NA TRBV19 TGTGCCAGTAGTTCGGGGTGGGAGACCCAGTACTTC CASSSGWETQYF
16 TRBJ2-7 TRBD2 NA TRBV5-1 TGCGCCAGCAGCTCCTCCCCGGGACTAGCGGTCTACGAGCAGTACTTC CASSSSPGLAVYEQYF
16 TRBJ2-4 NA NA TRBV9 TGTGCCAGCAGCGTAGGAGGAGCCGGAGCCAAAAACATTCAGTACTTC CASSVGGAGAKNIQYF
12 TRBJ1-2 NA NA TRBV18 TGTGCCAGCTCCGGGCCTTTATATGGCTACACCTTC CASSGPLYGYTF
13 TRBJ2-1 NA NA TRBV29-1 TGCAGCGTTGAATGGGGACAAGGCGGTGAGCAGTTCTTC CSVEWGQGGEQFF
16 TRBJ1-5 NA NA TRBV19 TGTGCCAGTAGTCTCACTGCGGTCCAAGTAGGGCAGCCCCAGCATTTT CASSLTAVQVGQPQHF
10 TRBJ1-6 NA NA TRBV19 TGTGCCAGCAAGGGGTTGCCCCTCCACTTT CASKGLPLHF